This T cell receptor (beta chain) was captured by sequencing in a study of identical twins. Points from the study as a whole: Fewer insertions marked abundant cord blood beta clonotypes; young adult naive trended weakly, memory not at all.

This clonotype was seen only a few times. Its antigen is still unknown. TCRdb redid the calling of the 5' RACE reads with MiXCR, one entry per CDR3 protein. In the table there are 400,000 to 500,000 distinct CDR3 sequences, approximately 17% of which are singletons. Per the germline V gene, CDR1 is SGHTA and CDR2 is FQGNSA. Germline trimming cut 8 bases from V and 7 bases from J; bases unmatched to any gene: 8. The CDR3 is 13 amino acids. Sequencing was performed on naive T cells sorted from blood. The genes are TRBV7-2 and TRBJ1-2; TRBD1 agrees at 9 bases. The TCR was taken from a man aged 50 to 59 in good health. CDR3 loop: CASHRQGGGGYTF. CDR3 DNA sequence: TGTGCCAGCCACCGACAGGGGGGCGGTGGCTACACCTTC.